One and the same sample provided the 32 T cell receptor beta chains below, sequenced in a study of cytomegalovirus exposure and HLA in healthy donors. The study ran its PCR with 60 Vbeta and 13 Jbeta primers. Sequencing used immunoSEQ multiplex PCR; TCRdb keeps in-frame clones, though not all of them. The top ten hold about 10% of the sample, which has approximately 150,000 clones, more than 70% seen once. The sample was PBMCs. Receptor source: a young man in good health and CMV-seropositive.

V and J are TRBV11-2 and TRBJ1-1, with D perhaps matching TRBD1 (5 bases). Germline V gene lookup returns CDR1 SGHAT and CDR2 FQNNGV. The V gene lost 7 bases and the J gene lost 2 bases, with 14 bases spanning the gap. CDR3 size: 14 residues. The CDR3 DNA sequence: TGTGCCAGCACCTGGGGCAGGGCTAACACTGAAGCTTTCTTT. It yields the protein CASTWGRANTEAFF.

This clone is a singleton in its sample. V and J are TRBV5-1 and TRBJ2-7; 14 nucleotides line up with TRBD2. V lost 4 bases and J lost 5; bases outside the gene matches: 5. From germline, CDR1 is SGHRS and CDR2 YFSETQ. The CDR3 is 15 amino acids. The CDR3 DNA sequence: TGCGCCAGCAGCGCTGGGACTAGCGGGAGCGACGAGCAGTACTTC. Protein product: CASSAGTSGSDEQYF.

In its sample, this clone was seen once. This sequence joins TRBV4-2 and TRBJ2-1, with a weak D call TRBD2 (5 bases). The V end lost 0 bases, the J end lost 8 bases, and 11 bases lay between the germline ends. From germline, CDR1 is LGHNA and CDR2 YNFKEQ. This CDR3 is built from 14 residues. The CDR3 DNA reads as TGTGCCAGCAGCCAAGAGAGATACGGGGATGAGCAGTTCTTC. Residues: CASSQERYGDEQFF.

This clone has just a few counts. CDR3 region: CASSTPGHTYEQYF. The CDR3 DNA reads as TGTGCCAGCAGCACTCCGGGACATACCTACGAGCAGTACTTC. This sequence joins TRBV5-4 and TRBJ2-7, with D perhaps matching TRBD1 (6 bases). CDR1 and CDR2 (germline): SGHNT, YYREEE (reference sequence). The germline V and J ends were trimmed by 4 bases and 2 bases, with 13 bases remaining between them. The CDR3 is 14 amino acids.

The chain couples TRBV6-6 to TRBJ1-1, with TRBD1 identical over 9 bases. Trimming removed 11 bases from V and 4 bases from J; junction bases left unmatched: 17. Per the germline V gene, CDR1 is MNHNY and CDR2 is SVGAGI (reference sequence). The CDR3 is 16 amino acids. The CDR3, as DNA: TGTGCCGTCGCACCTCCGGACAGGGGACGGGCCACTGAAGCTTTCTTT. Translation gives CAVAPPDRGRATEAFF.

CDR3 sequence: CASSRTPGSQPQHF. The DNA for the CDR3 is TGCGCCAGCAGCCGGACACCCGGTAGTCAGCCCCAGCATTTT. The chain uses TRBV5-1 and TRBJ1-5; TRBD1 might be the D (5 bases). The V and J ends lost 4 bases and 6 bases respectively, with 14 bases between them. Germline CDR1 reads SGHRS; CDR2 reads YFSETQ. The CDR3 consists of 14 residues.

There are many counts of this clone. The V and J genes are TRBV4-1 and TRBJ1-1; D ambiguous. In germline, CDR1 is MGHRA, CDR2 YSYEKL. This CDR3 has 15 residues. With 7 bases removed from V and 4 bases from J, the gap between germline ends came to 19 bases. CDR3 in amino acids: CASNGGRQPSTEAFF. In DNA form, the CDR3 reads TGCGCCAGCAACGGTGGGCGTCAGCCAAGCACTGAAGCTTTCTTT.

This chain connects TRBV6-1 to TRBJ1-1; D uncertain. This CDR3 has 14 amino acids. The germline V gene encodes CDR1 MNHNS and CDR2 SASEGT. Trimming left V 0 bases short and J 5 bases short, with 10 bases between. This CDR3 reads CASSEAASGTEAFF. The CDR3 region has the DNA TGTGCCAGCAGTGAAGCGGCCTCGGGGACTGAAGCTTTCTTT.

Here the CDR3 reads CASSYGSPLVEKLFF. The CDR3 nucleotides read TGTGCCAGCAGTTACGGCAGTCCCTTGGTGGAAAAACTGTTTTTT. The chain recombines TRBV6-5 with TRBJ1-4, with D uncertain. The CDR3 has 15 amino acids. Trimming took off 2 bases at V and 8 bases at J, with 15 bases between the two ends. Germline-derived CDR1 and CDR2 are MNHEY and SVGAGI.

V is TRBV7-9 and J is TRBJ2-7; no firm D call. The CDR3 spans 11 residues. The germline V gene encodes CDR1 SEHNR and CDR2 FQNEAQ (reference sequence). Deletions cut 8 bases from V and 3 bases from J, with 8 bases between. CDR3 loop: CASETSYEQYF. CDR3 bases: TGTGCCAGCGAAACCAGCTACGAGCAGTACTTC.

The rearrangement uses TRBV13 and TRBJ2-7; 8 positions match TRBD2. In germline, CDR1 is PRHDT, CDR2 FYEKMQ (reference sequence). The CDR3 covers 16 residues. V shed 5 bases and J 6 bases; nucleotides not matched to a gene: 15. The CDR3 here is CASSPTISGSLLEQYF. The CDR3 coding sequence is TGTGCCAGCAGCCCCACGATAAGCGGGAGTTTACTCGAGCAGTACTTC.

CDR3 residues: CASSWGLLNEQYF. In DNA, the CDR3 is TGTGCCAGCAGTTGGGGACTATTAAACGAGCAGTACTTC. The chain uses TRBV28 and TRBJ2-7; 7 bases are shared with TRBD2. Germline CDR1 reads MDHEN; CDR2 reads SYDVKM. This CDR3 is built from 13 residues. After removal of 4 bases from V and 5 bases from J, the junction contained 5 bases not matched to a gene.

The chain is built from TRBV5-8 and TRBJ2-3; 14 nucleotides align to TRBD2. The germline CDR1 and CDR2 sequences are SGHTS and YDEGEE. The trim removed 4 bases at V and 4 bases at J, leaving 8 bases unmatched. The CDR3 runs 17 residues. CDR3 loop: CASSPGLAGDPPDTQYF. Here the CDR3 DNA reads TGTGCCAGCAGCCCGGGACTAGCGGGAGATCCCCCAGATACGCAGTATTTT.

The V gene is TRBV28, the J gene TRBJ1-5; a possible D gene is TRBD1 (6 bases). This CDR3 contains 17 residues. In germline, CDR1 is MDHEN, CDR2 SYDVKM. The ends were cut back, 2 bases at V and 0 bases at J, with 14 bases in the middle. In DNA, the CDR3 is TGTGCCAGCAGTTTACCAGACAGGCCATATAGCAATCAGCCCCAGCATTTT. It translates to CASSLPDRPYSNQPQHF.

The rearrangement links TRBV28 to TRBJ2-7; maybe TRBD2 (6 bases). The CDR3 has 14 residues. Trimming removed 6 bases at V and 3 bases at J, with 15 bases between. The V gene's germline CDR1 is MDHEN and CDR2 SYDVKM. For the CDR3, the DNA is TGTGCCAGCAGGTGGGGGGACTGGGTCTACGAGCAGTACTTC. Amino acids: CASRWGDWVYEQYF.

CDR3 sequence: CASSFYAGGPDTQYF. For the CDR3, the DNA is TGTGCCAGCAGTTTTTACGCGGGAGGGCCGGATACGCAGTATTTT. V gene TRBV27 combines with J gene TRBJ2-3; 9 nucleotides agree with TRBD2. In germline, CDR1 is MNHEY, CDR2 SMNVEV (reference sequence). The ends lost 3 bases at V and 6 bases at J; junction bases unmatched: 7. This CDR3 region has 15 residues.

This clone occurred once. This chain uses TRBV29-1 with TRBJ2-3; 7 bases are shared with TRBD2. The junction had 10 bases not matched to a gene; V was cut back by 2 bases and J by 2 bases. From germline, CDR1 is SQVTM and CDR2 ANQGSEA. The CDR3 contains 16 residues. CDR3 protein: CSVEIGGTSVTDTQYF. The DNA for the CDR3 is TGCAGCGTTGAAATAGGTGGTACTAGCGTCACAGATACGCAGTATTTT.

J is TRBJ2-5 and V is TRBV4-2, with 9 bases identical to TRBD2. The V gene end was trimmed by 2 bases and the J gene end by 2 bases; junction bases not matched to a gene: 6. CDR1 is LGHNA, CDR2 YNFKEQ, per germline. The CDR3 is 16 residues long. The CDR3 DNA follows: TGTGCCAGCAGCCAATTGACTAGCGGAGAACAAGAGACCCAGTACTTC. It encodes CASSQLTSGEQETQYF.

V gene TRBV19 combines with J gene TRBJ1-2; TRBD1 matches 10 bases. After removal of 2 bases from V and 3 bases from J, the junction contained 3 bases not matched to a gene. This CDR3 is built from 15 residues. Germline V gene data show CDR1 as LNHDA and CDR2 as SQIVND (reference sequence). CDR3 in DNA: TGTGCCAGTAGTATATACGGGACAGGGGACTATGGCTACACCTTC. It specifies CASSIYGTGDYGYTF.

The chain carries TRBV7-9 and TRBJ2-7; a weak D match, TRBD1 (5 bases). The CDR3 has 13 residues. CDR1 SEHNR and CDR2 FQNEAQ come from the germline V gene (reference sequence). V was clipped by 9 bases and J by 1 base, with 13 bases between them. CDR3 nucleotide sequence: TGTGCCAGTACCGTAGGGGCTTCCTACGAGCAGTACTTC. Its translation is CASTVGASYEQYF.

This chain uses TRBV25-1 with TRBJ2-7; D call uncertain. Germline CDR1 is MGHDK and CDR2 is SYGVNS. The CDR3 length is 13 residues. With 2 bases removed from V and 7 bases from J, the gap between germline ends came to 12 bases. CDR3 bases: TGTGCCAGCAGTGAACCCTCTAAACGGGAGCAGTACTTC. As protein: CASSEPSKREQYF.

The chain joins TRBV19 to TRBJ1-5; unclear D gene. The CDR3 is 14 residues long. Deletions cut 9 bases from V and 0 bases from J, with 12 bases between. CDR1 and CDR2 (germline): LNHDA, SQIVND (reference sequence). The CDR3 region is CASAGGGSNQPQHF. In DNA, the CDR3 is TGTGCCAGCGCTGGAGGCGGTAGCAATCAGCCCCAGCATTTT.

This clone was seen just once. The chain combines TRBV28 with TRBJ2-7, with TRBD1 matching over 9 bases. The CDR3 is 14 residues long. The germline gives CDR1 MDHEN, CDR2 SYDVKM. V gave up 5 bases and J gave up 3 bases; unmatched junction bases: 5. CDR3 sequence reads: CASSGTGGGYEQYF. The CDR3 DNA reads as TGTGCCAGCAGTGGAACAGGGGGCGGCTACGAGCAGTACTTC.

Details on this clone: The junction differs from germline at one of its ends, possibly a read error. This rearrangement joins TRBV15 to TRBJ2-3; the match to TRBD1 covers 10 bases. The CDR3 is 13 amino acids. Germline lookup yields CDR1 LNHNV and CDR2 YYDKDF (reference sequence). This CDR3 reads CATSSMGTGAAIF. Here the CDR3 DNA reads TGTGCCACCAGCAGTATGGGGACAGGGGCCGCGATTTTT. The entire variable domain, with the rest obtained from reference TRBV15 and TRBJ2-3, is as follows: DAMVIQNPRYQVTQFGKPVTLSCSQTLNHNVMYWYQQKSSQAPKLLFHYYDKDFNNEADTPDNFQSRRPNTSFCFLDIRSPGLGDTAMYLCATSSMGTGAAIFGPGTRLTVL.

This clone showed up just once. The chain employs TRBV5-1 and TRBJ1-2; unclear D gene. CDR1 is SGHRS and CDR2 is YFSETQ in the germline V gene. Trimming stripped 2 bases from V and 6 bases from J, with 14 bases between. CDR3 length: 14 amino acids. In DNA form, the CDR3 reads TGCGCCAGCAGCTTAAAGGCCAGCGGGGATGGCTACACCTTC. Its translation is CASSLKASGDGYTF.

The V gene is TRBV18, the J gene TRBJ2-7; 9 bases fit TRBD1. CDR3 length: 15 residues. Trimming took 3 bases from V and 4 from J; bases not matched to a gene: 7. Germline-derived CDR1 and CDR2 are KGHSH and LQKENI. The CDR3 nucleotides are TGTGCCAGCTCACCGTCGGGACAGGGAAGTTACGAGCAGTACTTC. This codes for CASSPSGQGSYEQYF.

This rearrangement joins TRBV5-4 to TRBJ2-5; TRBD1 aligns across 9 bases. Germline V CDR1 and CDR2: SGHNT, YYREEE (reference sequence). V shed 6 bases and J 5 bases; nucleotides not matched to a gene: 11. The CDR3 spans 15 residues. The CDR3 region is CASILKQGAEETQYF. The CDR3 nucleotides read TGTGCCAGCATCCTAAAACAGGGGGCGGAGGAGACCCAGTACTTC.

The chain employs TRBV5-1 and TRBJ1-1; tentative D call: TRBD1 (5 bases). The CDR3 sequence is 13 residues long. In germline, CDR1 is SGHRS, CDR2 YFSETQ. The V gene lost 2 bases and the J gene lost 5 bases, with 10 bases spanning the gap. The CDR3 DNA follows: TGCGCCAGCAGCTTAATGCGGGGGACTGAAGCTTTCTTT. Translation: CASSLMRGTEAFF.

The chain's CDR3 is CASSSQQGSEQYF. In nucleotides, the CDR3 is TGTGCCAGCAGCTCTCAACAGGGTTCCGAGCAGTACTTC. The V gene is TRBV13, the J gene TRBJ2-7, with a weak D call TRBD1 (6 bases). The CDR3 covers 13 residues. Trimming left V 4 bases short and J 6 bases short, with 13 bases between. Germline assignment: CDR1 PRHDT and CDR2 FYEKMQ (reference sequence).

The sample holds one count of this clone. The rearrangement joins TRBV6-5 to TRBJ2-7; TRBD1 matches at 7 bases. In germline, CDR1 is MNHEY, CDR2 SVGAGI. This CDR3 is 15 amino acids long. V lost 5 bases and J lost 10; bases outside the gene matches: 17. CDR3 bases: TGTGCCAGCAGTAGCCACCCAGGGACAGAGGCTAGCCAGTACTTC. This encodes CASSSHPGTEASQYF.

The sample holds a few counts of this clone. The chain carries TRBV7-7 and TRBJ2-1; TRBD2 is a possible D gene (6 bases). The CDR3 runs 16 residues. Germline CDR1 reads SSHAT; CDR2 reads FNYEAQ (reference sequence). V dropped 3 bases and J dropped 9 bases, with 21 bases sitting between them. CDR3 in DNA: TGTGCCAGCAGCTTTTTACCGGGAGTACGACCCGGTGAGCAGTTCTTC. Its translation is CASSFLPGVRPGEQFF.

Here the CDR3 reads CASSLVSGQYNEQFF. CDR3 in DNA: TGTGCCAGCAGCTTAGTTTCTGGTCAGTACAATGAGCAGTTCTTC. The V and J genes are TRBV7-3 and TRBJ2-1; D is unresolved. The germline V gene has CDR1 SGHTA and CDR2 FQGTGA. The CDR3 is 15 amino acids. V shed 2 bases and J shed 4 bases, with 12 bases lying between them.